These T cell receptor beta chains were read from a single sample in a study of identifying expanded T cells in peripheral blood. Some clones are missing from TCRdb's copy, which holds only in-frame ones; the method was immunoSEQ multiplex PCR. The table includes 100,000 to 150,000 clones, around 88% detected once. Sequencing was carried out using blood. These receptors all stem from a person between 18 and 70 years old in good health. CDR3s include the opening cysteine and the closing phenylalanine or tryptophan. D genes are given only for firm matches. Clone size is given for some rows only: seen once, a few or many times, or a class if the clone is expanded.

TRBV19,TRBJ1-4,-,-,CASSLDRGQGNEKLFF,TGTGCCAGTAGTCTCGATCGGGGGCAGGGTAATGAAAAACTGTTTTTT
TRBV6-5,TRBJ2-7,-,-,CASRAIQGNEQYF,TGTGCCAGCAGGGCAATACAGGGCAACGAGCAGTACTTC
TRBV29-1,TRBJ2-7,TRBD1,-,CSVKRDRAFDYEQYF,TGCAGCGTTAAACGGGACAGAGCCTTCGATTACGAGCAGTACTTC
TRBV11-2,TRBJ2-7,-,once,CASSLGTASYEQYF,TGTGCCAGCAGCTTAGGTACGGCCTCCTACGAGCAGTACTTC
TRBV5-5,TRBJ2-5,TRBD1,-,CASREAGTGGVGYF,TGTGCCAGCAGGGAAGCCGGGACAGGGGGCGTGGGGTACTTC
TRBV2,TRBJ2-7,-,-,CASSELGYEQYF,TGTGCCAGCAGTGAATTAGGTTACGAGCAGTACTTC
TRBV18,TRBJ2-6,TRBD2,-,CASSPTGRGLDGANVLTF,TGTGCCAGCTCACCAACGGGGAGGGGTCTCGACGGGGCCAACGTCCTGACTTTC
TRBV9,TRBJ2-5,-,-,CASSPHDWSGGETQYF,TGTGCCAGCAGCCCCCACGATTGGTCAGGTGGGGAGACCCAGTACTTC
TRBV13,TRBJ1-1,-,-,CASSFTGWAGGSEAFF,TGTGCCAGCAGCTTTACAGGGTGGGCTGGCGGGTCTGAAGCTTTCTTT
TRBV18,TRBJ2-3,TRBD1,once,CASSPLGQGGNTQYF,TGTGCCAGCTCACCACTAGGACAGGGAGGCAATACGCAGTATTTT
TRBV12-5,TRBJ2-1,-,-,CASAPRESYNEQFF,TGTGCTAGTGCCCCCAGGGAATCCTACAATGAGCAGTTCTTC
TRBV28,TRBJ2-3,-,once,CASSYRTGDTQYF,TGTGCCAGCAGTTATAGAACTGGAGATACGCAGTATTTT
TRBV28,TRBJ1-2,-,-,CASSYDTKGYGYTF,TGTGCCAGCAGTTACGATACTAAGGGGTATGGCTACACCTTC
TRBV14,TRBJ2-1,-,-,CASSQVPPRAYNEQFF,TGTGCCAGCAGCCAAGTCCCACCCAGGGCCTACAATGAGCAGTTCTTC
TRBV9,TRBJ1-2,-,-,CASSSGINYGYTF,TGTGCCAGCAGCTCGGGAATCAACTATGGCTACACCTTC
TRBV4-3,TRBJ1-6,-,few,CASSPWGGTNSPLHF,TGCGCCAGCAGCCCCTGGGGAGGGACTAATTCACCCCTCCACTTT
TRBV7-8,TRBJ2-5,-,-,CASSLAVQEGTQYF,TGTGCCAGCAGCTTAGCGGTACAGGAGGGGACCCAGTACTTC
TRBV27,TRBJ2-1,-,-,CASSPLSGTPYNEQFF,TGTGCCAGCAGTCCCCTCTCGGGAACTCCCTACAATGAGCAGTTCTTC
TRBV2,TRBJ2-1,-,-,CASSGGDDEQFF,TGTGCCAGCAGTGGAGGGGACGATGAGCAGTTCTTC
TRBV2,TRBJ2-7,TRBD2,-,CALIAGGPKLGYEQYF,TGTGCTTTAATAGCGGGAGGGCCGAAGTTAGGCTACGAGCAGTACTTC
TRBV7-9,TRBJ2-1,TRBD2,few,CASRRAGGPSSEQFF,TGTGCCAGCCGCCGAGCGGGAGGGCCAAGTAGTGAGCAGTTCTTC
TRBV2,TRBJ1-1,-,-,CASSEVVGITEAFF,TGTGCCAGCAGTGAAGTGGTTGGGATCACTGAAGCTTTCTTT
TRBV10-3,TRBJ1-4,-,-,CAISSGEAAAEKLFF,TGTGCCATCAGTAGTGGGGAGGCGGCTGCTGAAAAACTGTTTTTT
TRBV6-1,TRBJ2-5,-,-,CASSRNRAETQYF,TGTGCCAGCAGCAGGAATCGGGCTGAGACCCAGTACTTC
TRBV7-8,TRBJ1-1,-,-,CASSLQGGRNTEAFF,TGTGCCAGCAGCCTACAGGGAGGAAGGAACACTGAAGCTTTCTTT
TRBV6-1,TRBJ1-1,-,-,CASSVFENTEAFF,TGTGCCAGCAGTGTTTTCGAGAACACTGAAGCTTTCTTT
TRBV5-4,TRBJ1-1,-,-,CASSLTGIKEAFF,TGTGCCAGCAGCTTGACAGGGATTAAAGAAGCTTTCTTT
TRBV6-5,TRBJ2-7,-,-,CASSYSWGSSYEQYF,TGTGCCAGCAGTTACTCGTGGGGGAGCTCCTACGAGCAGTACTTC
TRBV4-1,TRBJ2-3,-,-,CASSHAPPGRGADTQYF,TGCGCCAGCAGCCATGCCCCGCCCGGGAGAGGTGCAGATACGCAGTATTTT
TRBV6-5,TRBJ1-2,-,-,CASGAGYGYTF,TGTGCCAGCGGCGCGGGCTATGGCTACACCTTC
TRBV2,TRBJ2-1,TRBD2,once,CASRVGLAGYNEQFF,TGTGCCAGCAGGGTCGGACTAGCGGGCTACAATGAGCAGTTCTTC
TRBV19,TRBJ1-5,-,-,CASRLSGEYQPQHF,TGTGCCAGTAGGTTGTCAGGGGAATACCAGCCCCAGCATTTT
TRBV15,TRBJ2-1,TRBD2,-,CATSMELAGGEQFF,TGTGCCACCAGCATGGAGCTAGCGGGAGGTGAGCAGTTCTTC